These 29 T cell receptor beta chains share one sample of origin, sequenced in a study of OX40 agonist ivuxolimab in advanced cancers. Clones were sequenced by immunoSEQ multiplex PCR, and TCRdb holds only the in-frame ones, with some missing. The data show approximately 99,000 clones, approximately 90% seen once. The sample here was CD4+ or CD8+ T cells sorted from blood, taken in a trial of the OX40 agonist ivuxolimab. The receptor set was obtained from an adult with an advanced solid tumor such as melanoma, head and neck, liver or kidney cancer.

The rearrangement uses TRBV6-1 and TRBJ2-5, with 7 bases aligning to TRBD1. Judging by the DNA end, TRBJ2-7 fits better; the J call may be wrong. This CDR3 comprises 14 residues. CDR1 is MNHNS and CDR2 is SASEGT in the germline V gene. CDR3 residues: CASSVGTASYEQYF. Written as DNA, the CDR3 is TGTGCCAGCAGTGTGGGGACAGCAAGCTACGAGCAGTACTTC.

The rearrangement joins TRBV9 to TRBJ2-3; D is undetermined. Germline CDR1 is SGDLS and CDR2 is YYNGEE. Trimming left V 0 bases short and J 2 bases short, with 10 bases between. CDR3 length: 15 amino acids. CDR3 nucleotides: TGTGCCAGCAGCGTAGTCTCCCGGGCCACAGATACGCAGTATTTT. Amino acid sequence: CASSVVSRATDTQYF.

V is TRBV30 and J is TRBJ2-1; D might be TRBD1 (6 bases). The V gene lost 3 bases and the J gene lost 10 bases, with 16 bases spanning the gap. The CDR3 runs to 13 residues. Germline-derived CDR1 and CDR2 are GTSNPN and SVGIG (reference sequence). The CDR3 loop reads CAWRATGSQEQFF. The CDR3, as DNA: TGTGCCTGGAGAGCCACAGGGTCACAAGAGCAGTTCTTC. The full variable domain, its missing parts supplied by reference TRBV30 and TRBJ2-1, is SQTIHQWPATLVQPVGSPLSLECTVEGTSNPNLYWYRQAAGRGLQLLFYSVGIGQISSEVPQNLSASRPQDRQFILSSKKLLLSDSGFYLCAWRATGSQEQFFGPGTRLTVL.

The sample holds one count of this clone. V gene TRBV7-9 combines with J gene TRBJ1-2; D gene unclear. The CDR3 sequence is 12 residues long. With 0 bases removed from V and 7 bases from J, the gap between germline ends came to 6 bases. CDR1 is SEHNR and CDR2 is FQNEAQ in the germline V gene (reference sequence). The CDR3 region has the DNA TGTGCCAGCAGCTTAGCCCTGGGTGGCTACACCTTC. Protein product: CASSLALGGYTF.

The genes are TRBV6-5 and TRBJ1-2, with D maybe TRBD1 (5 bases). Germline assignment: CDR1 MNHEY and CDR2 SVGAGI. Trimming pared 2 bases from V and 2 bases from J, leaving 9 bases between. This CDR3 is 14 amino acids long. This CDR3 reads CASSYDGTNYGYTF. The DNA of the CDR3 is TGTGCCAGCAGTTACGACGGGACCAACTATGGCTACACCTTC.

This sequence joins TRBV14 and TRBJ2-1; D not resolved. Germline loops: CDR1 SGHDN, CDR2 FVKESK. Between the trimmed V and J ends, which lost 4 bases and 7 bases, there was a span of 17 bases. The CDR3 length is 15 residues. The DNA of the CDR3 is TGTGCCAGCAGCCCACTTGGCACTCCCCTAAATGAGCAGTTCTTC. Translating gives CASSPLGTPLNEQFF. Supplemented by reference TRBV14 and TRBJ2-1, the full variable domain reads EAGVTQFPSHSVIEKGQTVTLRCDPISGHDNLYWYRRVMGKEIKFLLHFVKESKQDESGMPNNRFLAERTGGTYSTLKVQPAELEDSGVYFCASSPLGTPLNEQFFGPGTRLTVL.

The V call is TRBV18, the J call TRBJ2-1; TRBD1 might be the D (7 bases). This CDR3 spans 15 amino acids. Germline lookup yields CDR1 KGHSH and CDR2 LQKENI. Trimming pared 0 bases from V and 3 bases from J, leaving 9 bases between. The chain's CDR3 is CASSPPQGGYNEQFF. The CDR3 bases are TGTGCCAGCTCACCACCGCAGGGGGGCTACAATGAGCAGTTCTTC.

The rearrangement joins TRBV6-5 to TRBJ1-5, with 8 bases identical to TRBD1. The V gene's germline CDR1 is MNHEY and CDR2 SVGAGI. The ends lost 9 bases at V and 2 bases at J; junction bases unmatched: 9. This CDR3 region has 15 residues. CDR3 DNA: TGTGCCAGGAGGGACCCAGGGGGCGGCAATCAGCCCCAGCATTTT. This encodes CARRDPGGGNQPQHF.

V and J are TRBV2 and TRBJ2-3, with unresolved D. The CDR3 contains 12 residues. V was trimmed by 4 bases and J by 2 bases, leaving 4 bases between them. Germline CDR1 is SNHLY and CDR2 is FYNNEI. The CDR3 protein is CASSVTTDTQYF. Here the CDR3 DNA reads TGTGCCAGCAGTGTCACCACAGATACGCAGTATTTT.

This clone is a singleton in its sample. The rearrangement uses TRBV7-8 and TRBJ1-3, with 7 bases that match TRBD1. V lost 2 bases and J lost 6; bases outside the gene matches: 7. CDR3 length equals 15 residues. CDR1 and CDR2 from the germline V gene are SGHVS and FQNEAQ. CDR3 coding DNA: TGTGCCAGCAGCTTAACACAGGGGCTGGCAAACACCATATATTTT. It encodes CASSLTQGLANTIYF. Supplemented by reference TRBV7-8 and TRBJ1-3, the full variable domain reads GAGVSQSPRYKVAKRGQDVALRCDPISGHVSLFWYQQALGQGPEFLTYFQNEAQLDKSGLPSDRFFAERPEGSVSTLKIQRTQQEDSAVYLCASSLTQGLANTIYFGEGSWLTVV.

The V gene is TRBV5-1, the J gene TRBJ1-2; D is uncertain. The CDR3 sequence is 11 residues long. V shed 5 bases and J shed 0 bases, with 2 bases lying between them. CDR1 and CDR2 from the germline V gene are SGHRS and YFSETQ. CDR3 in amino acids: CASRSNYGYTF. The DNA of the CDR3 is TGCGCCAGCAGATCTAACTATGGCTACACCTTC.

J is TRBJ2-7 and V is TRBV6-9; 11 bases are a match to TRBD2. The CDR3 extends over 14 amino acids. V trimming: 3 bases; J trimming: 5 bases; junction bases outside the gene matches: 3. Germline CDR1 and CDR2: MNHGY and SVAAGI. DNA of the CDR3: TGTGCCAGCAGTTACGGACTAGCGGGCAACGAGCAGTACTTC. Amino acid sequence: CASSYGLAGNEQYF.

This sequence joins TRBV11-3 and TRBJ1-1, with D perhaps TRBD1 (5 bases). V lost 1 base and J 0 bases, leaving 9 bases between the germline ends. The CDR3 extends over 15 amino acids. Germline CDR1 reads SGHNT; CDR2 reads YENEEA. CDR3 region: CASSLARQMNTEAFF. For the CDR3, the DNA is TGTGCCAGCAGCTTAGCTAGACAGATGAACACTGAAGCTTTCTTT.

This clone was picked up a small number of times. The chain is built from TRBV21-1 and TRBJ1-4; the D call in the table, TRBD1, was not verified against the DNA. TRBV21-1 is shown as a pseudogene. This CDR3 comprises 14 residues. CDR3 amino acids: CASSTSTGNEKLFF. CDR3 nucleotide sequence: TGTGCCAGCAGCACGTCGACAGGGAATGAAAAACTGTTTTTT.

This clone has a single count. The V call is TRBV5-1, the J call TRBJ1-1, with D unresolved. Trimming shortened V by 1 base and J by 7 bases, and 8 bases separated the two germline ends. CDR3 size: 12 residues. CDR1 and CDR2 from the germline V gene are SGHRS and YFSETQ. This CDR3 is CASSLIDGEAFF. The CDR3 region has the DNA TGCGCCAGCAGCTTGATAGATGGTGAAGCTTTCTTT.

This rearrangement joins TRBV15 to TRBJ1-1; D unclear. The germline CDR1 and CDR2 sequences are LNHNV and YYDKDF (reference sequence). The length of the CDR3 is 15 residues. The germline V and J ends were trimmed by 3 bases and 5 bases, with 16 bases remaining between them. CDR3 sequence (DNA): TGTGCCACCAGCAGGATGGTGGGAGGAGAGACTGAAGCTTTCTTT. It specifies CATSRMVGGETEAFF.

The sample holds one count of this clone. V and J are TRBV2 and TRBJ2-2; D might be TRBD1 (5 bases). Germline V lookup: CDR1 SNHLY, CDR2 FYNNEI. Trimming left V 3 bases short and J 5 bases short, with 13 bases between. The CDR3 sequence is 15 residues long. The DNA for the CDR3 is TGTGCCAGCAGTGAGAGTCAGGGCAGGACCGGGGAGCTGTTTTTT. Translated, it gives CASSESQGRTGELFF.

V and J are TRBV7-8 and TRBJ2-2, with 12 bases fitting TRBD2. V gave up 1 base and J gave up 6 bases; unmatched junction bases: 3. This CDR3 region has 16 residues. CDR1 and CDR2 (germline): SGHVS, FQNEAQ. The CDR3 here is CASSLEASGGAGELFF. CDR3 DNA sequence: TGTGCCAGCAGCTTAGAAGCTAGCGGGGGGGCCGGGGAGCTGTTTTTT.

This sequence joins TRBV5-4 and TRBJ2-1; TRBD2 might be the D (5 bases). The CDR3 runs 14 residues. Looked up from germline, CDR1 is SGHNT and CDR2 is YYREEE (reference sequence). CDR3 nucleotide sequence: TGTGCAGGTGCGGAAGGGAGCTCCTACAATGAGCAGTTCTTC. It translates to CAGAEGSSYNEQFF.

CDR3 bases: TGTGCCAGCTCACCCCGGGGAAACACAGATACGCAGTATTTT. Translation gives CASSPRGNTDTQYF. V gene TRBV18 combines with J gene TRBJ2-3, with a tentative D call TRBD2 (5 bases). Germline CDR1 and CDR2: KGHSH and LQKENI. Trimming cost V 3 bases and J 2 bases, with 9 bases left between them. This CDR3 contains 14 residues.

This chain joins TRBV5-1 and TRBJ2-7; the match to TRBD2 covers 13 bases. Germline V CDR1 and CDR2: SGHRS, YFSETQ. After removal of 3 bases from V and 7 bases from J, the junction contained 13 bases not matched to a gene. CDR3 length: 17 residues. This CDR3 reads CASSSGTGTSGTGEQYF. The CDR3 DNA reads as TGCGCCAGCAGCTCGGGGACCGGGACTAGCGGGACGGGGGAGCAGTACTTC.

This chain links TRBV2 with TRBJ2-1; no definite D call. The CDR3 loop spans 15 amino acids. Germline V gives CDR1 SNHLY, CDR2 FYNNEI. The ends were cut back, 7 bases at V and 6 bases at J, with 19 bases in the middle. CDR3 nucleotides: TGTGCCAGCAACCGACAATCCCTAATAGGCAATGAGCAGTTCTTC. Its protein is CASNRQSLIGNEQFF.

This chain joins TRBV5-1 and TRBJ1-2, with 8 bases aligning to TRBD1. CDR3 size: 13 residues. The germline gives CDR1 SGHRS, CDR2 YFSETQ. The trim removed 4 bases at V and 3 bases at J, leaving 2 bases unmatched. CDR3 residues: CASSVDRDYGYTF. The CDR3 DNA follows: TGCGCCAGCAGCGTGGACAGGGACTATGGCTACACCTTC.

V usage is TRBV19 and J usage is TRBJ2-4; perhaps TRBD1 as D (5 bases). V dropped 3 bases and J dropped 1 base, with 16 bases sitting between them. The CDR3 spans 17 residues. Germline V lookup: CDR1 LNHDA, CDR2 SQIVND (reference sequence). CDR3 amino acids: CASSIPEGVGAKNIQYF. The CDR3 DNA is TGTGCCAGTAGTATCCCGGAAGGGGTAGGGGCCAAAAACATTCAGTACTTC.

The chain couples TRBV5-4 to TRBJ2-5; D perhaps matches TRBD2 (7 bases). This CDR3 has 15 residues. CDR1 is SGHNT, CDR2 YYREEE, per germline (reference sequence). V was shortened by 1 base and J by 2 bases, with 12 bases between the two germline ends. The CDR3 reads CASSLTRGAQETQYF. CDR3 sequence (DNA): TGTGCCAGCAGCTTGACTCGGGGGGCGCAAGAGACCCAGTACTTC.

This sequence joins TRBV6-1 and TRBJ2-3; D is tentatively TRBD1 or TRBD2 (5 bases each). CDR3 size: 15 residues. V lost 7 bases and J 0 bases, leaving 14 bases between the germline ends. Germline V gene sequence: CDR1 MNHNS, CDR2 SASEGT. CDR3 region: CASILTGLSTDTQYF. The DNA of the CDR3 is TGTGCCAGCATCCTAACGGGGCTTAGCACAGATACGCAGTATTTT.

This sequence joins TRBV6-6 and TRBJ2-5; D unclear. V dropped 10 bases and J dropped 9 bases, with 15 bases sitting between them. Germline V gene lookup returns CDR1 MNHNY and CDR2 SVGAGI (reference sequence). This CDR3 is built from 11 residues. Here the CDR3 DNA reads TGTGCCACCCGGTCGGGTACGGCCCAGTACTTC. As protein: CATRSGTAQYF.

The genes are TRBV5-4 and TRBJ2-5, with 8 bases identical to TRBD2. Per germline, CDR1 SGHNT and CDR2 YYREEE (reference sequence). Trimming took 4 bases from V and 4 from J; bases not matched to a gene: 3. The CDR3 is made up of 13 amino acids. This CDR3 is CASSRGLAETQYF. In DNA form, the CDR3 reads TGTGCCAGCAGCAGAGGACTAGCAGAGACCCAGTACTTC.

The CDR3 loop reads CASSIRQETQYF. CDR3 nucleotides: TGTGCCAGCAGCATTCGACAAGAGACCCAGTACTTC. The chain is built from TRBV21-1 and TRBJ2-5. TRBV21-1 is a pseudogene locus. The CDR3 loop spans 12 amino acids.